These T cell receptor beta chains were read from a single sample in a study of T-cell reconstitution after alpha-beta-depleted transplantation in children. MiXCR, applied by TCRdb to the PCR reads, yields one record per CDR3 protein. The sample contains about 310,000 distinct CDR3 sequences, about a quarter of which appear only once. The specimen was PBMCs, mostly from graft donor cells, collected 180 days after TCRalphabeta/CD19-depleted stem cell transplant. Every receptor here comes from a male patient younger than 18 who had a stem cell transplant for acute lymphoblastic leukemia, so the T cells may come from the graft donor. Each CDR3 is given with its conserved first and last residue. The D gene is left open where the match is weak. Clone size is shown for a subset of rows, as once, few, many or a class of expanded clone.

v_call: TRBV20-1
clone_size: NA
j_call: TRBJ2-7
d_call: TRBD1
cdr3_nt: TGCAGTGCTAGAGGGACGACAGGGGTCTCCTACGAGCAGTACTTC
cdr3_aa: CSARGTTGVSYEQYF

v_call: TRBV5-1
clone_size: few
j_call: TRBJ2-2
d_call: TRBD1
cdr3_nt: TGCGCCAGCAGCTGGGCTCAGGGGGCCGACGGGGAGCTGTTTTTT
cdr3_aa: CASSWAQGADGELFF

v_call: TRBV20-1
clone_size: NA
j_call: TRBJ2-6
d_call: NA
cdr3_nt: TGCAGTGCAACTACAGGGACTGGGGCCAACGTCCTGACTTTC
cdr3_aa: CSATTGTGANVLTF

v_call: TRBV6-2/TRBV6-3
clone_size: few
j_call: TRBJ2-7
d_call: NA
cdr3_nt: TGTGCCAGCAGTTACTCGAGGCGGGATAGGTACGAGCAGTACTTC
cdr3_aa: CASSYSRRDRYEQYF

v_call: TRBV5-1
clone_size: NA
j_call: TRBJ2-7
d_call: NA
cdr3_nt: TGCGCCAGCAGCTGGGACAAGCCCTACGAGCAGTACTTC
cdr3_aa: CASSWDKPYEQYF

v_call: TRBV27
clone_size: NA
j_call: TRBJ2-7
d_call: TRBD1
cdr3_nt: TGTGCCAGCAGTTTCGACAGGGGCCTTTACGAGCAGTACTTC
cdr3_aa: CASSFDRGLYEQYF

v_call: TRBV27
clone_size: NA
j_call: TRBJ2-1
d_call: TRBD1
cdr3_nt: TGTGCCAGCAGTCGGACAGGCCTGTTCAATGAGCAGTTCTTC
cdr3_aa: CASSRTGLFNEQFF

v_call: TRBV5-1
clone_size: few
j_call: TRBJ2-1
d_call: TRBD2
cdr3_nt: TGCGCCAGCAGCTTATCTGGACTAGCAGGTTCCTACAATGAGCAGTTCTTC
cdr3_aa: CASSLSGLAGSYNEQFF

v_call: TRBV6-1
clone_size: NA
j_call: TRBJ1-1
d_call: NA
cdr3_nt: TGTGCCAGCAGTGAGTTAGTGTTGAACACTGAAGCTTTCTTT
cdr3_aa: CASSELVLNTEAFF

v_call: TRBV27
clone_size: few
j_call: TRBJ1-5
d_call: NA
cdr3_nt: TGTGCCAGCAGTTTCGCCGGAGTCAATCAGCCCCAGCATTTT
cdr3_aa: CASSFAGVNQPQHF

v_call: TRBV4-1
clone_size: NA
j_call: TRBJ2-2
d_call: NA
cdr3_nt: TGCGCCAGCAGCCTCAATCAGGGAAACACCGGGGAGCTGTTTTTT
cdr3_aa: CASSLNQGNTGELFF

v_call: TRBV15
clone_size: NA
j_call: TRBJ2-4
d_call: NA
cdr3_nt: TGTGCCACCATACGGGGGAACAGAAACATTCAGTACTTC
cdr3_aa: CATIRGNRNIQYF

v_call: TRBV12-3/TRBV12-4
clone_size: few
j_call: TRBJ2-6
d_call: TRBD2
cdr3_nt: TGTGCCAGCAGGATAACTAGCGGGAGAAGTCCTGGGGCCAACGTCCTGACTTTC
cdr3_aa: CASRITSGRSPGANVLTF

v_call: TRBV20-1
clone_size: NA
j_call: TRBJ2-5
d_call: TRBD2
cdr3_nt: TGCTGTGCTAGAGAAGGAGTGACGGGAGGGGTACAAGAGACCCAGTACTTC
cdr3_aa: CCAREGVTGGVQETQYF

v_call: TRBV9
clone_size: few
j_call: TRBJ1-5
d_call: NA
cdr3_nt: TGTGCCAGCAGCGTGGCCGGGACTCTTAATCAGCCCCAGCATTTT
cdr3_aa: CASSVAGTLNQPQHF

v_call: TRBV5-1
clone_size: NA
j_call: TRBJ1-5
d_call: TRBD1
cdr3_nt: TGCGCCAGCAGCACCGGACAGGGGAATCAGCCCCAGCATTTT
cdr3_aa: CASSTGQGNQPQHF

v_call: TRBV5-1
clone_size: NA
j_call: TRBJ2-7
d_call: TRBD1
cdr3_nt: TGCGCCAGCAGCTCTGGACAGGGTCTTGGCTACGAGCAGTACTTC
cdr3_aa: CASSSGQGLGYEQYF

v_call: TRBV2
clone_size: NA
j_call: TRBJ2-3
d_call: NA
cdr3_nt: TGTGCCAGCAGGGGAGACCCAGAGACGCAGTATTTT
cdr3_aa: CASRGDPETQYF

v_call: TRBV5-1
clone_size: few
j_call: TRBJ1-1
d_call: NA
cdr3_nt: TGCGCCAGCAGCCTCGGACGGCACACTGAAGCTTTCTTT
cdr3_aa: CASSLGRHTEAFF

v_call: TRBV5-1
clone_size: many
j_call: TRBJ1-3
d_call: NA
cdr3_nt: TGCGCCAGCAGCTTGGCCTTCGGACGGTACTCTGGAAACACCATATATTTT
cdr3_aa: CASSLAFGRYSGNTIYF

v_call: TRBV28
clone_size: few
j_call: TRBJ2-5
d_call: TRBD2
cdr3_nt: TGTGCCACCTCTGGTAGCGGGAGGGCTCAAGAGACCCAGTACTTC
cdr3_aa: CATSGSGRAQETQYF

v_call: TRBV15
clone_size: NA
j_call: TRBJ2-7
d_call: NA
cdr3_nt: TGTGCCACCAGCAGAGATGGCCCGTTAATGTGGGGGAGAGGATACGAGCAGTACTTC
cdr3_aa: CATSRDGPLMWGRGYEQYF

v_call: TRBV5-1
clone_size: NA
j_call: TRBJ2-6
d_call: TRBD1
cdr3_nt: TGCGCCAGCGGCCGGGACAGGGACGTCCCTGGGGCCAACGTCCTGACTTTC
cdr3_aa: CASGRDRDVPGANVLTF

v_call: TRBV6-4
clone_size: few
j_call: TRBJ2-7
d_call: TRBD2
cdr3_nt: TGTGCCAGCACCCCCATCCAGCGGGAAGGGGAGCAGTACTTC
cdr3_aa: CASTPIQREGEQYF

v_call: TRBV28
clone_size: few
j_call: TRBJ2-7
d_call: TRBD1
cdr3_nt: TGTGCCAGCACCAACCGGGACAGGTCCTACGAGCAGTACTTC
cdr3_aa: CASTNRDRSYEQYF

v_call: TRBV20-1
clone_size: NA
j_call: TRBJ1-4
d_call: NA
cdr3_nt: TGCAGTGCTAGAGTTGGGGTAAATGAAAAACTGTTTTTT
cdr3_aa: CSARVGVNEKLFF

v_call: TRBV20-1
clone_size: NA
j_call: TRBJ2-7
d_call: NA
cdr3_nt: TGCAGTGCTAGAGATCATGGGCACGTGGCCTACGAGCAGTACTTC
cdr3_aa: CSARDHGHVAYEQYF